This T cell receptor (beta chain) is drawn from a study of CD8+ T cells in alopecia areata. On this clone itself: No antigen is known for it.

Study-wide findings and caveats: Higher clonality and more expanded CD8+ clones appeared in lesional than normal scalp.

RNA extraction and reverse transcription yielded cDNA as sequencing template. Only in-frame clones appear in the TCRdb table, and some are missing; sequencing was by immunoSEQ multiplex PCR. The sample carries 75,000 to 100,000 clones, about two thirds recorded once. CDR3 length equals 13 residues. The germline CDR1 and CDR2 sequences are GTSNPN and SVGIG (reference sequence). V was shortened by 2 bases and J by 4 bases, with 11 bases between the two germline ends. Treatment described: oral pan-JAK inhibitor, 5-10 mg twice daily. Patients with alopecia areata provided lesional scalp punch biopsies as well as peripheral blood.

Sequences were derived from CD8+ T cells sorted from blood, sampled at roughly week 45, from a patient treated with tofacitinib. This sequence was found in a human donor with alopecia areata. This chain links TRBV30 with TRBJ1-1; no reliable D call. CDR3 loop: CAWSFTTSTEAFF. The CDR3 region has the DNA TGTGCCTGGAGTTTCACCACCTCCACTGAAGCTTTCTTT.